The source of this TCR beta chain is a study of blood T cell repertoires in COVID-19 (TCRdb year 2020). About the investigation overall: The collaborator samples originated in the United States, Italy and Spain and spanned the acute and convalescent phases of COVID-19. The repertoires were released in a freely available public database meant as a resource for research on the immune response to SARS-CoV-2. The samples were drawn from the first 160 participants of the ongoing ImmuneRACE study and from 950 to 1,500 subjects provided by 6 global collaborators. Where available, HLA class I and class II types were taken from metadata supplied by the sample provider and were not determined by assay-based typing. The prospective study material was composed of cDNA or gDNA derived from T cells, B-cell-depleted T cells, or PBMCs. Sample metadata almost always included a de-identified subject ID, COVID-19 status, age in years and sex. The dataset comprised deeply sampled blood TCRbeta repertoires from subjects exposed to, actively infected with, or recovered from COVID-19.

TCRbeta CDR3 regions were amplified from genomic DNA using the immunoSEQ Assay, a bias-controlled multiplex PCR. The authors processed their data as follows. The number of nucleated cells in each sample was estimated from the amplification of reference gene primers within the assay. To quantify the absolute abundance of each unique TCRbeta CDR3 rearrangement, sequence reads were collapsed and filtered. For each sample, productive Simpson clonality was calculated as the square root of Simpson's diversity index across productive rearrangements. Here the immuneACCESS table is served through TCRdb, limited to in-frame sequences with V and J called. Missing clones are a known gap in these copies; in checked studies unresolved V genes cover under half, and the rest lacks a known reason. That table is the source of V, J and clone size, and D and trimming were worked out from the DNA. The sample records roughly 250,000 clones, 70% to 90% of which are singletons. The ten largest clones represent 2.1% of the sample.

According to the germline V gene (reference sequence), CDR1 reads LNHNV and CDR2 reads YYDKDF. Taken from cysteine to phenylalanine, the CDR3 has 15 residues. Just the 45-base CDR3 DNA is kept, in frame starting at base 1. Relative to germline, V is 0 bases shorter and J is 8 bases shorter, with 14 bases between their ends. Overall study outcomes, separate from this receptor: The quantity of clinical and demographic metadata differed by source and by participant and was supplied without curation.

A second Seattle source provided samples from volunteer blood donors who had recovered from COVID-19. Collaborating institutions collected whole blood in K2EDTA tubes following their own protocols. For TCRbeta analysis, collaborator samples were shipped as frozen whole blood, as isolated PBMCs, or as DNA extracted from either sample type. As concerns this clone: Its target antigen remains unknown. No base-level quality is on record; no much larger clone is a single base apart.

Specimen: peripheral blood. The chain was built from TRBV15 and TRBJ2-1; a tentative D call is TRBD2 (5 bases match). The source of this sequence is a woman in her forties who had recovered from COVID-19. Here the CDR3 is given as CATSRDGSKRYEQFF. The DNA sequence is given as TGTGCCACCAGCAGAGATGGATCCAAGCGGTATGAGCAGTTCTTC.